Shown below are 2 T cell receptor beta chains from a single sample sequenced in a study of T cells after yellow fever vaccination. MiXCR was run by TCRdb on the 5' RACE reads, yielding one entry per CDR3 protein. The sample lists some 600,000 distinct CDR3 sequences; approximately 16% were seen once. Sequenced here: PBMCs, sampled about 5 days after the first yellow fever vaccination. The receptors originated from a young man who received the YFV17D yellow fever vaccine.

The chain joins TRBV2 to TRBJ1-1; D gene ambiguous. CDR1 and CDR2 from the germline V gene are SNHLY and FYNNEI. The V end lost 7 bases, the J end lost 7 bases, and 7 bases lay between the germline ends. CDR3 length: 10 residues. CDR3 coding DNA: TGTGCCAGCACAAAGGGTGAAGCTTTCTTT. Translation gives CASTKGEAFF.

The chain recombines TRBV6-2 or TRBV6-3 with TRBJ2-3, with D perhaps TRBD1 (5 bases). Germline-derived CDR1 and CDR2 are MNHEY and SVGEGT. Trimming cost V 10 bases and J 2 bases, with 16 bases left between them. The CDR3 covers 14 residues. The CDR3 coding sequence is TGTGCCAACGCGCGAGCAGGGCCCACAGATACGCAGTATTTT. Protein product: CANARAGPTDTQYF.